These 30 T cell receptor beta chains share one sample of origin, sequenced in a study of blood T cell repertoires in COVID-19. The repertoire was sequenced with immunoSEQ multiplex PCR; TCRdb's copy has only in-frame clones and lacks some. The repertoire holds some 180,000 clones, with around 80% as singletons. Sequencing used peripheral blood. These receptors were collected from a woman of 80 years or more with active or convalescent COVID-19.

V and J are TRBV15 and TRBJ1-1; D gene unclear. V was clipped by 0 bases and J by 7 bases, with 12 bases between them. This CDR3 contains 14 residues. Germline V gene sequence: CDR1 LNHNV, CDR2 YYDKDF (reference sequence). CDR3 bases: TGTGCCACCAGCAGAGATAGAGGGTCGGGTGAAGCTTTCTTT. This encodes CATSRDRGSGEAFF.

This rearrangement joins TRBV15 to TRBJ1-2; tentative D call: TRBD1 (5 bases). Germline V gene sequence: CDR1 LNHNV, CDR2 YYDKDF (reference sequence). The CDR3 runs 15 residues. V gave up 3 bases and J gave up 4 bases, with 15 bases separating them. The CDR3 loop is CATSRDGTNVYGYTF. The CDR3, as DNA: TGTGCCACCAGCAGGGACGGGACTAACGTCTATGGCTACACCTTC.

This sequence joins TRBV2 and TRBJ1-1; possibly TRBD1 for D (5 bases). Germline CDR1 reads SNHLY; CDR2 reads FYNNEI. The V and J ends lost 6 bases and 3 bases respectively, with 8 bases between them. The CDR3 consists of 12 residues. The CDR3 protein is CASSSGHTEAFF. The CDR3 nucleotides read TGTGCCAGCAGCTCAGGGCACACTGAAGCTTTCTTT.

The chain is built from TRBV11-3 and TRBJ2-1; 8 bases line up with TRBD1. J was trimmed by 8 bases and V by 1 base; bases with no gene match: 7. Looked up from germline, CDR1 is SGHNT and CDR2 is YENEEA. The CDR3 contains 15 residues. CDR3 DNA sequence: TGTGCCAGCAGCTTAGGCAGGACAGGGCGGCATGAGCAGTTCTTC. The encoded protein is CASSLGRTGRHEQFF. Based on the CDR3 plus reference TRBV11-3 and TRBJ2-1, the full variable domain is EAGVVQSPRYKIIEKKQPVAFWCNPISGHNTLYWYLQNLGQGPELLIRYENEEAVDDSQLPKDRFSAERLKGVDSTLKIQPAELGDSAVYLCASSLGRTGRHEQFFGPGTRLTVL.

The rearrangement links TRBV2 to TRBJ1-2; 9 bases fit TRBD1. V was clipped by 7 bases and J by 7 bases; unmatched bases: 13. CDR3 length: 15 amino acids. The germline CDR1 and CDR2 sequences are SNHLY and FYNNEI. Here the CDR3 reads CASTPQGAGSGGYTF. DNA of the CDR3: TGTGCCAGCACCCCACAGGGGGCCGGCAGTGGTGGCTACACCTTC. The whole variable domain, remainder taken from reference TRBV2 and TRBJ1-2, is EPEVTQTPSHQVTQMGQEVILRCVPISNHLYFYWYRQILGQKVEFLVSFYNNEISEKSEIFDDQFSVERPDGSNFTLKIRSTKLEDSAMYFCASTPQGAGSGGYTFGSGTRLTVV.

This sequence joins TRBV3-1 (or the pseudogene TRBV3-2) and TRBJ2-7; D uncertain. Germline CDR1 and CDR2: LGHDT and YNNKEL (reference sequence). Trimming left V 5 bases short and J 2 bases short, with 16 bases between. This CDR3 has 15 residues. CDR3 amino acids: CASSAGGDFTYEQYF. The CDR3 nucleotides read TGTGCCAGCAGCGCCGGCGGAGACTTCACCTACGAGCAGTACTTC.

CDR3 DNA: TGTGCCTGGAGTGTAACGAGGGACAGGGGGAATTCCGGGGAGCTGTTTTTT. Amino acids: CAWSVTRDRGNSGELFF. This chain joins TRBV30 and TRBJ2-2; TRBD1 aligns across 11 bases. CDR1 and CDR2 from the germline V gene are GTSNPN and SVGIG (reference sequence). Germline trimming cut 0 bases from V and 6 bases from J; bases unmatched to any gene: 9. The CDR3 is 17 amino acids.

This clone was observed a single time. This rearrangement joins TRBV28 to TRBJ2-1; TRBD1 matches at 7 bases. Germline CDR1 is MDHEN and CDR2 is SYDVKM. Unmatched junction bases numbered 7, after V lost 6 bases and J lost 8 bases. The CDR3 loop spans 13 amino acids. CDR3 sequence reads: CASRGDTGDEQFF. The CDR3 region has the DNA TGTGCCAGCAGGGGCGACACAGGGGATGAGCAGTTCTTC.

V and J are TRBV3-1 (or the pseudogene TRBV3-2) and TRBJ2-4; TRBD2 agrees at 15 bases. Unmatched junction bases numbered 6, after V lost 5 bases and J lost 1 base. The CDR3 sequence is 18 residues long. The germline V gene has CDR1 LGHDT and CDR2 YNNKEL (reference sequence). CDR3: CASSTVGLAGGAKNIQYF. The CDR3 nucleotides are TGTGCCAGCAGCACCGTGGGACTAGCGGGGGGTGCCAAAAACATTCAGTACTTC.

The gene calls are TRBV27 and TRBJ2-1; no definite D call. This CDR3 comprises 12 residues. The V end was cut by 8 bases, the J end by 8 bases, with 13 bases between. CDR1 is MNHEY and CDR2 is SMNVEV in the germline V gene (reference sequence). CDR3 DNA sequence: TGTGCCAGCGGCCGAGTCGGGTATGAGCAGTTCTTC. This encodes CASGRVGYEQFF.

J is TRBJ1-4 and V is TRBV7-9; tentative D call: TRBD1 (5 bases). The CDR3 extends over 15 amino acids. V was trimmed by 7 bases and J by 6 bases, leaving 18 bases between them. Germline V gives CDR1 SEHNR, CDR2 FQNEAQ (reference sequence). The CDR3 sequence: CASTQRQGSYEKLFF. The CDR3 DNA follows: TGTGCCAGCACCCAACGTCAGGGTTCTTATGAAAAACTGTTTTTT.

This clone appeared once. The gene calls are TRBV9 and TRBJ1-1; TRBD1 matches 11 bases. CDR1 is SGDLS and CDR2 is YYNGEE in the germline V gene. V lost 2 bases, J lost 6 bases, and 6 bases stayed unmatched. The CDR3 runs 15 residues. Written as DNA, the CDR3 is TGTGCCAGCAGCGTTCGGGACAGGGGGAATCCTGAAGCTTTCTTT. Its translation is CASSVRDRGNPEAFF.

The chain joins TRBV10-3 to TRBJ1-3; D ambiguous. The germline V gene has CDR1 ENHRY and CDR2 SYGVKD. Trimming took 1 base from V and 5 from J, leaving 3 bases between them. There are 12 residues in the CDR3. Written as DNA, the CDR3 is TGTGCCATCAGTGAGTGGCGAAACACCATATATTTT. Amino acids: CAISEWRNTIYF.

This clone was counted between two and nine times. The chain uses TRBV7-9 and TRBJ2-7; 7 nucleotides agree with TRBD1. The CDR3 covers 15 residues. With 2 bases clipped from V and 0 bases from J, the junction kept 4 bases outside the gene matches. Germline CDR1 reads SEHNR; CDR2 reads FQNEAQ (reference sequence). The CDR3 bases are TGTGCCAGCAGCTTATTACAGGGGAGCTCCTACGAGCAGTACTTC. Its protein product is CASSLLQGSSYEQYF.

A remark on this clone: Other nucleotide sequences in the sample specify the same CDR3. This chain joins TRBV10-3 and TRBJ1-1; unclear D gene. Germline CDR1 is ENHRY and CDR2 is SYGVKD. V shed 4 bases and J shed 0 bases, with 6 bases lying between them. The CDR3 has 13 amino acids. The CDR3 loop reads CAISGGVNTEAFF. The CDR3 DNA reads as TGTGCCATCAGTGGAGGAGTGAACACTGAAGCTTTCTTT.

V is TRBV7-9 and J is TRBJ1-2, with a weak D call TRBD1 (6 bases). V dropped 5 bases and J dropped 8 bases, with 12 bases sitting between them. CDR3 length: 12 amino acids. Germline V gene data show CDR1 as SEHNR and CDR2 as FQNEAQ (reference sequence). The CDR3 protein is CASSPGQRGYTF. The CDR3 DNA sequence: TGTGCCAGCAGCCCAGGACAGAGGGGCTACACCTTC. The full variable domain, completed using reference TRBV7-9 and TRBJ1-2, is DTGVSQNPRHKITKRGQNVTFRCDPISEHNRLYWYRQTLGQGPEFLTYFQNEAQLEKSRLLSDRFSAERPKGSFSTLEIQRTEQGDSAMYLCASSPGQRGYTFGSGTRLTVV.

The chain combines TRBV28 with TRBJ1-6, with D unclear. The ends were cut back, 7 bases at V and 9 bases at J, with 19 bases in the middle. The CDR3 length is 15 residues. Germline CDR1 is MDHEN and CDR2 is SYDVKM. CDR3 nucleotide sequence: TGTGCCAGCACTCCCCAGTTTTACGGGAGTTCACCCCTCCACTTT. Encoded protein: CASTPQFYGSSPLHF.

This clone was found once. DNA for the CDR3: TGCGCCAGCAGCCCTCAAGGTGGGCCCGGGAACCACCACTATGGCTACACCTTC. This encodes CASSPQGGPGNHHYGYTF. The rearrangement links TRBV4-3 to TRBJ1-2; D unresolved. Germline CDR1 and CDR2: LGHNA and YSLEER. The V and J ends lost 4 bases and 3 bases respectively, with 24 bases between them. This CDR3 spans 18 amino acids.

The chain couples TRBV3-1 (or the pseudogene TRBV3-2) to TRBJ1-1; TRBD1 matches 8 bases. With V trimmed by 8 bases and J by 4 bases, 6 bases remained unmatched. Germline V gives CDR1 LGHDT, CDR2 YNNKEL (reference sequence). The CDR3 has 13 amino acids. In nucleotides, the CDR3 is TGTGCCAGCGGGGAAACAGGGGGCACTGAAGCTTTCTTT. This encodes CASGETGGTEAFF.

This clone appeared once. This chain joins TRBV4-2 and TRBJ2-2; TRBD2 matches at 7 bases. Losses at the gene ends were 1 base for V and 8 bases for J; bases not matched to a gene: 7. Per the germline V gene, CDR1 is LGHNA and CDR2 is YNFKEQ. The CDR3 runs to 15 residues. The CDR3 spells CASSQGVAGRGELFF. CDR3 nucleotide sequence: TGTGCCAGCAGCCAAGGGGTAGCGGGTCGTGGGGAGCTGTTTTTT.

The chain employs TRBV18 and TRBJ1-6; maybe TRBD1 (5 bases). This CDR3 contains 15 residues. Germline V gives CDR1 KGHSH, CDR2 LQKENI. V was shortened by 2 bases and J by 6 bases, with 11 bases between the two germline ends. The DNA of the CDR3 is TGTGCCAGCTCACCATTCGGGGGTGGTAATTCACCCCTCCACTTT. It specifies CASSPFGGGNSPLHF.

This clone occurred a few times. The chain employs TRBV28 and TRBJ1-4, with 8 positions matching TRBD1. This CDR3 comprises 15 residues. Per germline, CDR1 MDHEN and CDR2 SYDVKM. V lost 10 bases and J lost 3; bases outside the gene matches: 10. Here the CDR3 reads CATSPGQAPNEKLFF. The CDR3 region has the DNA TGTGCCACCTCCCCGGGACAGGCTCCTAATGAAAAACTGTTTTTT.

CDR3 nucleotides: TGCGCCAGCAGCCAAGATGCAGGTATGGGCGAGCAGTACTTC. This codes for CASSQDAGMGEQYF. V usage is TRBV4-1 and J usage is TRBJ2-7; D remains unclear. Trimming shortened V by 0 bases and J by 6 bases, and 12 bases separated the two germline ends. CDR3 length: 14 amino acids. Germline V gene lookup returns CDR1 MGHRA and CDR2 YSYEKL.

This clone occurred a few times. V gene TRBV11-2 combines with J gene TRBJ2-7, with a weak D call TRBD2 (6 bases). Germline V lookup: CDR1 SGHAT, CDR2 FQNNGV. The CDR3 loop spans 14 amino acids. Trimming left V 2 bases short and J 6 bases short, with 14 bases between. This chain's CDR3 is CASSLSGGWGEQYF. The CDR3 nucleotides read TGTGCCAGCAGCTTATCCGGGGGTTGGGGCGAGCAGTACTTC.

The genes are TRBV15 and TRBJ2-7; perhaps TRBD1 as D (5 bases). V lost 0 bases, J lost 0 bases, and 6 bases lay in between. CDR3 size: 14 residues. From germline, CDR1 is LNHNV and CDR2 YYDKDF (reference sequence). CDR3 sequence reads: CATSRDRDSYEQYF. The CDR3, as DNA: TGTGCCACCAGCAGAGACAGGGACTCCTACGAGCAGTACTTC. The whole variable domain, filled in from reference TRBV15 and TRBJ2-7, reads DAMVIQNPRYQVTQFGKPVTLSCSQTLNHNVMYWYQQKSSQAPKLLFHYYDKDFNNEADTPDNFQSRRPNTSFCFLDIRSPGLGDTAMYLCATSRDRDSYEQYFGPGTRLTVT.

Notes on this clone: Germline is not matched at one junction end, which may reflect a read error. The chain employs TRBV18 and TRBJ1-5; 10 bases agree with TRBD1. Germline V gives CDR1 KGHSH, CDR2 LQKENI. CDR3 length: 12 amino acids. DNA for the CDR3: TGTGCCAGCTCACCCGGCGGGACAGGGGTCTCTTTT. Translation: CASSPGGTGVSF.

As to this clone: The junction and the germline gene differ at one end; a read error may be behind it. This CDR3 is CASRLAGGRLYF. In DNA, the CDR3 is TGTGCCAGCAGATTAGCGGGGGGGCGTCTGTATTTT. The V gene is TRBV7-9, the J gene TRBJ2-3, with 11 nucleotides matching TRBD2. Per germline, CDR1 SEHNR and CDR2 FQNEAQ (reference sequence). This CDR3 has 12 amino acids.

The chain is built from TRBV21-1 and TRBJ2-5; the table's D call, TRBD1, has no DNA check behind it. TRBV21-1 counts as a pseudogene. CDR3 length: 18 residues. The CDR3 here is CASSKTFRTGDSFETQYF. The CDR3, as DNA: TGTGCCAGCAGCAAAACTTTCCGGACAGGGGATAGTTTTGAGACCCAGTACTTC.

J is TRBJ2-2 and V is TRBV27; D perhaps matches TRBD1 (5 bases). The germline V gene encodes CDR1 MNHEY and CDR2 SMNVEV (reference sequence). Between the trimmed V and J ends, which lost 6 bases and 0 bases, there was a span of 11 bases. The CDR3 loop spans 15 amino acids. The CDR3 loop reads CASRKGMANTGELFF. DNA for the CDR3: TGTGCCAGCAGAAAGGGGATGGCGAACACCGGGGAGCTGTTTTTT.

A single count supports this clone. This CDR3 reads CASSTRIGNSPLHF. The CDR3 region has the DNA TGTGCCAGCAGCACGAGGATCGGTAATTCACCCCTCCACTTT. This chain uses TRBV3-1 (or the pseudogene TRBV3-2) with TRBJ1-6, with D unclear. This CDR3 contains 14 residues. Between the trimmed V and J ends, which lost 5 bases and 6 bases, there was a span of 11 bases. Germline CDR1 and CDR2: LGHDT and YNNKEL (reference sequence).